This T cell receptor beta chain originates from a study of OX40 agonist ivuxolimab in advanced cancers. General study points: Certain nonresponders likewise exhibited a low normalized T-cell clonal expansion.

V lost 4 bases, J lost 8 bases, and 20 bases lay in between. The germline V gene has CDR1 SEHNR and CDR2 FQNEAQ (reference sequence). This CDR3 has 15 amino acids. For this clone: Its antigen is as yet unknown.

Sequencing was performed with immunoSEQ multiplex PCR; in TCRdb, only in-frame clones are kept and a portion is missing. The sample contains approximately 25,000 clones, under 95% of which appear only once. This TCR derives from an adult with an advanced solid tumor such as melanoma, head and neck, liver or kidney cancer. Sample: CD4+ or CD8+ T cells sorted from blood, taken in a trial of the OX40 agonist ivuxolimab. The V call is TRBV7-9, the J call TRBJ1-2; D remains unclear. The CDR3 coding sequence is TGTGCCAGCAGCTCTTCAAGCCGGGGTCCTTCCGGCTACACCTTC. Its translation: CASSSSSRGPSGYTF.